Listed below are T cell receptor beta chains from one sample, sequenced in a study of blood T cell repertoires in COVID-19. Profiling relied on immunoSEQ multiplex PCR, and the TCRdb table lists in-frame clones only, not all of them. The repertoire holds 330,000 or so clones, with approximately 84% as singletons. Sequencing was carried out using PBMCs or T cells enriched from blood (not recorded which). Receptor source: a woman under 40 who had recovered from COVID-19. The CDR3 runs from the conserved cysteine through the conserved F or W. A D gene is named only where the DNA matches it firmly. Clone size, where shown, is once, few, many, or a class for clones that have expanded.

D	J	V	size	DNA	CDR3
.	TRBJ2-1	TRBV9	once	TGTGCCAGCAGCGCCGGTCAGGGGAACAATGAGCAGTTCTTC	CASSAGQGNNEQFF
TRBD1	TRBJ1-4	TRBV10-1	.	TGCGCCAGCAGTGCCGGACAGGGAGAAAAACTGTTTTTT	CASSAGQGEKLFF
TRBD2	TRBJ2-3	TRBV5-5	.	TGTGCCAGCAGCTTGGCCTCGGGGGGAGCGCACACAGATACGCAGTATTTT	CASSLASGGAHTDTQYF
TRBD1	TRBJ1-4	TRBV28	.	TGTGCCAGCAGCTCCGGGACAGAGGAAAAACTGTTTTTT	CASSSGTEEKLFF
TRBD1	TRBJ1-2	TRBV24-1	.	TGTGCCACCAGTGCAGGGGGTTCCTATGGCTACACCTTC	CATSAGGSYGYTF
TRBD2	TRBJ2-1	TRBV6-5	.	TGTGCCACCCGACTAGCGGGTCACAATGAGCAGTTCTTC	CATRLAGHNEQFF
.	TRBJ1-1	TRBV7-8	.	TGTGCCAGCAGCTCGCGGGGGCTGGGCACTGAAGCTTTCTTT	CASSSRGLGTEAFF
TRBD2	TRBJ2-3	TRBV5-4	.	TGTGCCAGCAGCTTGGGAGGACTAGCGGGGGCGAGGGATACGCAGTATTTT	CASSLGGLAGARDTQYF
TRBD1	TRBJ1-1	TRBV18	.	TGTGCCAGCTCTTCGACCGGGACAGTGAACACTGAAGCTTTCTTT	CASSSTGTVNTEAFF
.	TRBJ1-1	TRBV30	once	TGTGCCTGGAGGAGGGGGGGGAAGGGTTACACTGAAGCTTTCTTT	CAWRRGGKGYTEAFF
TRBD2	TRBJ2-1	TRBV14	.	TGTGCCAGCAGCCTTTCGGCGGGAGAGTGGGGGGACAATGAGCAGTTCTTC	CASSLSAGEWGDNEQFF
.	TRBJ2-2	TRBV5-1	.	TGCGCCAGCAGCTTGCGGACTCTTAACACCGGGGAGCTGTTTTTT	CASSLRTLNTGELFF
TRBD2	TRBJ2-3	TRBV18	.	TGTGCCAGCTCACCGAGCCGATTAGCGGGAGCCACAGATACGCAGTATTTT	CASSPSRLAGATDTQYF
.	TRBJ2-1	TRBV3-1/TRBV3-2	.	TGTGCCAGCAGTCTGGGCCCAAATGAGCAGTTCTTC	CASSLGPNEQFF
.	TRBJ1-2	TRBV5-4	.	TGTGCCAGCAGCCCGGATTACCGGGACTCCTTCTATGGCTACACCTTC	CASSPDYRDSFYGYTF
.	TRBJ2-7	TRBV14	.	TGTGCCAGCAGCCAAGAAACAGGGAGCTCCTACGAGCAGTACTTC	CASSQETGSSYEQYF
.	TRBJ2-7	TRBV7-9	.	TGTGCCAGCAGCCCAAGTCCCGCGAGGCAGTACTTC	CASSPSPARQYF
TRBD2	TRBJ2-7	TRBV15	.	TGTGCCACCAGCAGAGAATCGGGAGGGTTTCCCGAGCAGTACTTC	CATSRESGGFPEQYF
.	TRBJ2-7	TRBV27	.	TGTGCCAGCAGTTTATCAGACAATTACGAGCAGTACTTC	CASSLSDNYEQYF
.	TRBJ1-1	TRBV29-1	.	TGCAGCGTTGAAGGGGTGATTTTAGCAGGCGGGCTGAACACTGAAGCTTTCTTT	CSVEGVILAGGLNTEAFF
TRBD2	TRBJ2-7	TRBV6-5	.	TGTGCCAGCAGTAGGACTAGCCTACTGGCCTACGAGCAGTACTTC	CASSRTSLLAYEQYF
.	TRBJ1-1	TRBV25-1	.	TGTGCCAGCAGTGAGCTGGACAGATACTTGAACACTGAAGCTTTCTTT	CASSELDRYLNTEAFF
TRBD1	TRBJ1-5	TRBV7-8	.	TGTGCCAGCAGCTACCTCGGACAGGGAGATAGTCAGCCCCAGCATTTT	CASSYLGQGDSQPQHF
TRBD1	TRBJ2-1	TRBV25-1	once	TGTGCCAGCAGTGAATCCCCGGGACAGGGGGTTTACAATGAGCAGTTCTTC	CASSESPGQGVYNEQFF
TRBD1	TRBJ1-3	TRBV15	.	TGTGCCACAAAAGAAGATGGGACAGGGACTAGCTCTGGAAACACCATATATTTT	CATKEDGTGTSSGNTIYF
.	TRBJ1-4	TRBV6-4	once	TGTGCCAGCAGTGACTCAGCAGGGGAGAGTAATGAAAAACTGTTTTTT	CASSDSAGESNEKLFF
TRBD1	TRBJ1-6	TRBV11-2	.	TGTGCCAGCTGCAGACAGGGGGCAACTTCGGGTCGTAATTCACCCCTCCACTTT	CASCRQGATSGRNSPLHF
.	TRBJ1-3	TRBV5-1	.	TGCGCCAGCAGCCCCGGCGCGGGTGGAAACACCATATATTTT	CASSPGAGGNTIYF
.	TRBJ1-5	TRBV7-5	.	TGTGCCAGAAAGGACAGGCCAAATCAGCCCCAGCATTTT	CARKDRPNQPQHF
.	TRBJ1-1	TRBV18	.	TGTGCCAGCTCACCAACAGGGTGGAAGGTTCCGAGCACTGAAGCTTTCTTT	CASSPTGWKVPSTEAFF
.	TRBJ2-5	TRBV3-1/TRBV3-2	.	TGTGCCAGCAGCCAAGGTGAAGTACTCCAAGAGACCCAGTACTTC	CASSQGEVLQETQYF
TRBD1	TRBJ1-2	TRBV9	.	TGTGCCAGCAGCGCCAACAGGGGGTACGATGGCTACACCTTC	CASSANRGYDGYTF
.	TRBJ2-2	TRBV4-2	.	TGTGCCAGCAGCCAATCCCTGGGGGCCACCGGGGAGCTGTTTTTT	CASSQSLGATGELFF
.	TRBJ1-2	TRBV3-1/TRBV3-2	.	TGTGCCAGCAGCCCCCGTCCAGGGGTCTATGGCTACACCTTC	CASSPRPGVYGYTF
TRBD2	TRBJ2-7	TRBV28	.	TGTGCCAGCAGCTCGGGACTAGCGGTCTCCTACGAGCAGTACTTC	CASSSGLAVSYEQYF
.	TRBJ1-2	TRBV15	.	TGTGCCACCAGCACCCGCGAGAGCTACTATGGCTACACCTTC	CATSTRESYYGYTF
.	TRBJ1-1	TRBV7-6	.	TGTGCCAGCAGCTTATCGTGGGGAGCGGGCACTGAAGCTTTCTTT	CASSLSWGAGTEAFF
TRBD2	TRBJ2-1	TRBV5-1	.	TGCGCCACCACGGGACTAGCGGGAGAAAAGTCGCAGTTCTTC	CATTGLAGEKSQFF
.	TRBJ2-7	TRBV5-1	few	TGCGCCAGCCGCGGACAGAGCCTACCAGGTTATAGAGCGAGCTCCTACGAGCAGTACTTC	CASRGQSLPGYRASSYEQYF
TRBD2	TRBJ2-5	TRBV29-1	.	TGCAGCGGTGCGGGAGGATGGGGACAAGAGACCCAGTACTTC	CSGAGGWGQETQYF
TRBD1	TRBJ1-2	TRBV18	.	TGTGCCAGCTCACTGCAGGGGGACTATGGCTACACCTTC	CASSLQGDYGYTF
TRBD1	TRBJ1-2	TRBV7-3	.	TGTGCCAGCAGCCAGGACGCAGGGGGTTTTGGCTACACCTTC	CASSQDAGGFGYTF